This entry concerns a single T cell receptor beta chain. Antigen unknown. PCR used 60 Vbeta primers and 13 Jbeta primers. TCRdb keeps only in-frame clones here, not all; method: immunoSEQ multiplex PCR. This sample has 100,000 or so clones, with around 70% found just once. The source of the sample is a study of cytomegalovirus exposure and HLA in healthy donors. This CDR3 is 14 amino acids long. Trimming cost V 2 bases and J 2 bases; bases outside gene matches: 2. CDR1 is SGHNT, CDR2 YYREEE, per germline (reference sequence). Study-level results: Roughly even sequencing depth across donors was the assumption behind the presence/absence analyses. TCR sequences were mostly rare, though some public TCRs occurred in many donors. A reported reduction in N-insertions relative to the 666-donor mean was seen in an Asian-associated ancestry cluster in a later analysis.

The V and J genes are TRBV5-4 and TRBJ2-5; 8 nucleotides agree with TRBD1. Input material: PBMCs. The clonotype was recovered from a man aged 50 to 60 in good health and CMV-seronegative. CDR3 protein: CASSFGQGQETQYF. As DNA, the CDR3 is TGTGCCAGCAGCTTCGGACAGGGACAAGAGACCCAGTACTTC.